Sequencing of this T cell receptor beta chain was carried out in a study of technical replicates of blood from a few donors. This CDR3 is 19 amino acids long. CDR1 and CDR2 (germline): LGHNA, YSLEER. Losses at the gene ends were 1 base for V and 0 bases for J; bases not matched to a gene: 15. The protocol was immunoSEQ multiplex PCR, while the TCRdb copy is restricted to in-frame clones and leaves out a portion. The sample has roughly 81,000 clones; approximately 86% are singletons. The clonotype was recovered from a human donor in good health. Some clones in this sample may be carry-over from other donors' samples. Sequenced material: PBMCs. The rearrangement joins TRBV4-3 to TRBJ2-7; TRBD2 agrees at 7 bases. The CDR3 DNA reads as TGCGCCAGCAGCCAAGGAATCCTCTGGCGGGAGCTTCCCTCCTACGAGCAGTACTTC. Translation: CASSQGILWRELPSYEQYF.